The 31 T cell receptor beta chains below all came from one sample that was sequenced in a study of blood T cell repertoires in COVID-19. The repertoire was sequenced with immunoSEQ multiplex PCR; TCRdb's copy has only in-frame clones and lacks some. The sample lists about 27,000 clones; 80% were seen once. Input material: peripheral blood. The receptors derive from a woman at least 80 years old with acute or convalescent COVID-19.

The chain couples TRBV6-5 to TRBJ1-3; 11 bases are a match to TRBD1. V lost 6 bases to trimming and J lost 3 bases; unmatched junction nucleotides: 4. The V gene's germline CDR1 is MNHEY and CDR2 SVGAGI. This CDR3 is 15 amino acids long. The CDR3 loop reads CASRPGTGGGNTIYF. DNA for the CDR3: TGTGCCAGCAGGCCCGGGACAGGGGGTGGAAACACCATATATTTT.

V gene TRBV2 combines with J gene TRBJ1-1, with 7 bases lining up with TRBD1. The CDR3 sequence is 14 residues long. The junction had 3 bases not matched to a gene; V was cut back by 3 bases and J by 2 bases. In germline, CDR1 is SNHLY, CDR2 FYNNEI. CDR3 protein: CASSDGQANTEAFF. The DNA for the CDR3 is TGTGCCAGCAGTGACGGACAGGCAAACACTGAAGCTTTCTTT.

The rearrangement links TRBV19 to TRBJ1-4; 8 nucleotides match TRBD1. V lost 5 bases and J lost 1; bases outside the gene matches: 3. There are 15 residues in the CDR3. The germline CDR1 and CDR2 sequences are LNHDA and SQIVND (reference sequence). The CDR3 loop is CASSAGQGTNEKLFF. In nucleotides, the CDR3 is TGTGCCAGTAGTGCCGGACAGGGAACTAATGAAAAACTGTTTTTT. Full variable domain (rest looked up from reference TRBV19 and TRBJ1-4): DGGITQSPKYLFRKEGQNVTLSCEQNLNHDAMYWYRQDPGQGLRLIYYSQIVNDFQKGDIAEGYSVSREKKESFPLTVTSAQKNPTAFYLCASSAGQGTNEKLFFGSGTQLSVL.

This sequence joins TRBV18 and TRBJ1-5; TRBD1 might be the D (5 bases). Germline loops: CDR1 KGHSH, CDR2 LQKENI. This CDR3 region has 16 residues. Trimming pared 2 bases from V and 4 bases from J, leaving 15 bases between. CDR3 amino acids: CASSPSVGKGNQPQHF. The CDR3 DNA reads as TGTGCCAGCTCACCAAGCGTAGGGAAGGGGAATCAGCCCCAGCATTTT.

This clone appeared a single time. The chain employs TRBV9 and TRBJ2-7; 7 bases line up with TRBD1. Germline values: CDR1 SGDLS, CDR2 YYNGEE. CDR3 length: 13 amino acids. With 4 bases clipped from V and 1 base from J, the junction kept 2 bases outside the gene matches. The CDR3 region has the DNA TGTGCCAGCAGCCAGACAGGGTCCTACGAGCAGTACTTC. Protein product: CASSQTGSYEQYF.

The chain combines TRBV7-9 with TRBJ2-3, with D possibly matching TRBD1 (5 bases). The germline V and J ends were trimmed by 0 bases and 3 bases, with 16 bases remaining between them. The CDR3 totals 17 residues. Germline values: CDR1 SEHNR, CDR2 FQNEAQ (reference sequence). For the CDR3, the DNA is TGTGCCAGCAGCTTAGCCGGGCTGGGGCCGAAGACAGATACGCAGTATTTT. Protein product: CASSLAGLGPKTDTQYF.

The chain has TRBV5-1 and TRBJ1-3; TRBD1 aligns across 7 bases. The CDR3 spans 16 residues. V lost 3 bases, J lost 1 base, and 7 bases stayed unmatched. Germline V gene sequence: CDR1 SGHRS, CDR2 YFSETQ. The CDR3 spells CASSSHTTGSGNTIYF. CDR3 bases: TGCGCCAGCAGCTCACACACGACAGGGTCTGGAAACACCATATATTTT.

This clone has more than one count but fewer than ten. The CDR3 loop is CATSRDWTSGTYNEQFF. The CDR3 region has the DNA TGTGCCACCAGCAGAGATTGGACTAGCGGGACCTACAATGAGCAGTTCTTC. The chain has TRBV15 and TRBJ2-1, with TRBD2 identical over 12 bases. CDR3 length: 17 residues. The junction had 2 bases not matched to a gene; V was cut back by 0 bases and J by 2 bases. Germline V gene lookup returns CDR1 LNHNV and CDR2 YYDKDF (reference sequence).

CDR3 loop: CASSSWTGVGNQPQHF. As DNA, the CDR3 is TGTGCCAGTAGTTCCTGGACAGGGGTTGGCAATCAGCCCCAGCATTTT. This chain uses TRBV19 with TRBJ1-5; 9 bases line up with TRBD1. CDR3 length: 16 residues. Germline CDR1 and CDR2: LNHDA and SQIVND (reference sequence). The V segment lost 5 bases and the J segment 2 bases; nucleotides outside the gene matches: 7.

The J gene is TRBJ2-7, the V gene TRBV6-5, with 11 bases aligning to TRBD2. V lost 4 bases to trimming and J lost 3 bases; unmatched junction nucleotides: 5. Germline V gene sequence: CDR1 MNHEY, CDR2 SVGAGI. This CDR3 is 15 amino acids long. The CDR3 nucleotides are TGTGCCAGCAGTTCCCCCGGGACTAGCGGCTACGAGCAGTACTTC. As protein: CASSSPGTSGYEQYF.

The rearrangement joins TRBV6-5 to TRBJ1-1; 7 positions match TRBD1. Germline CDR1 is MNHEY and CDR2 is SVGAGI. Trimming at V came to 6 bases and at J to 3 bases, leaving 7 bases not matched to a gene. This CDR3 region has 14 residues. Here the CDR3 DNA reads TGTGCCAGCAGGAGGGGGCGCCGGGACACTGAAGCTTTCTTT. Amino acids: CASRRGRRDTEAFF.

The chain has TRBV6-1 and TRBJ2-7, with a tentative D call TRBD1 (5 bases). The CDR3 length is 15 residues. V lost 1 base to trimming and J lost 2 bases, with 12 bases between them. The germline V gene encodes CDR1 MNHNS and CDR2 SASEGT. The CDR3 here is CASSEGGQGTYEQYF. The CDR3 nucleotides are TGTGCCAGCAGTGAAGGAGGTCAGGGTACCTACGAGCAGTACTTC.

J is TRBJ1-4 and V is TRBV29-1; D uncertain. CDR1 is SQVTM, CDR2 ANQGSEA, per germline. The CDR3 runs to 12 residues. The ends were cut back, 4 bases at V and 7 bases at J, with 10 bases in the middle. CDR3 amino acids: CSVGGGSEKLFF. DNA for the CDR3: TGCAGCGTTGGGGGAGGTAGTGAAAAACTGTTTTTT.

V is TRBV30 and J is TRBJ1-2, with 12 bases aligning to TRBD1. Germline loops: CDR1 GTSNPN, CDR2 SVGIG (reference sequence). The CDR3 has 15 amino acids. Unmatched junction bases numbered 4, after V lost 1 base and J lost 4 bases. CDR3 amino acids: CAWSEGTGGVYGYTF. CDR3 DNA: TGTGCCTGGAGTGAGGGGACAGGGGGCGTCTATGGCTACACCTTC. Using reference TRBV30 and TRBJ1-2 for the parts outside the CDR3, the full variable domain is SQTIHQWPATLVQPVGSPLSLECTVEGTSNPNLYWYRQAAGRGLQLLFYSVGIGQISSEVPQNLSASRPQDRQFILSSKKLLLSDSGFYLCAWSEGTGGVYGYTFGSGTRLTVV.

The chain joins TRBV20-1 to TRBJ2-7; 11 positions agree with TRBD2. Germline CDR1 reads DFQATT; CDR2 reads SNEGSKA (reference sequence). The CDR3 has 15 amino acids. Trimming cost V 3 bases and J 3 bases; bases outside gene matches: 7. This chain's CDR3 is CSASFTTSGIYEQYF. In nucleotides, the CDR3 is TGCAGTGCTAGTTTTACGACTAGCGGGATCTACGAGCAGTACTTC.

The J gene is TRBJ1-2, the V gene TRBV29-1, with D possibly TRBD1 on 5 matching bases. Looked up from germline, CDR1 is SQVTM and CDR2 is ANQGSEA. Between the trimmed V and J ends, which lost 3 bases and 6 bases, there was a span of 14 bases. The CDR3 covers 13 residues. The CDR3 region is CSVDDSGGNGYTF. CDR3 nucleotide sequence: TGCAGCGTTGACGACTCCGGGGGGAATGGCTACACCTTC.

The chain's CDR3 is CASSPLTSTNEKLFF. The DNA of the CDR3 is TGTGCCAGCAGCCCCCTGACATCAACTAATGAAAAACTGTTTTTT. The chain is built from TRBV5-5 and TRBJ1-4, with no clear D. Germline V gives CDR1 SGHKS, CDR2 YYEKEE (reference sequence). This CDR3 is built from 15 residues. V lost 4 bases and J lost 0, with 10 bases in between.

V gene TRBV7-2 combines with J gene TRBJ2-1; perhaps TRBD2 as D (6 bases). The CDR3 covers 14 residues. Trimming cost V 1 base and J 8 bases, with 12 bases left between them. Per the germline V gene, CDR1 is SGHTA and CDR2 is FQGNSA. Here the CDR3 reads CASSLGEAGHEQFF. The CDR3 nucleotides read TGTGCCAGCAGCTTAGGCGAAGCGGGTCATGAGCAGTTCTTC.

The chain joins TRBV4-1 to TRBJ2-1; 10 bases match TRBD2. V lost 3 bases and J lost 9; bases outside the gene matches: 5. Germline values: CDR1 MGHRA, CDR2 YSYEKL. The CDR3 sequence is 14 residues long. The CDR3 protein is CASSQRGLASEQFF. The CDR3 nucleotides read TGCGCCAGCAGCCAGCGGGGACTAGCGAGTGAGCAGTTCTTC.

The chain has TRBV6-5 and TRBJ1-1, with TRBD1 as a possible D gene (6 bases). V lost 5 bases to trimming and J lost 3 bases, with 7 bases between them. The germline V gene has CDR1 MNHEY and CDR2 SVGAGI. The CDR3 totals 12 residues. The CDR3 DNA follows: TGTGCCAGCAGTAACAGGGACACTGAAGCTTTCTTT. It specifies CASSNRDTEAFF.

J is TRBJ2-3 and V is TRBV3-1 (or the pseudogene TRBV3-2), with D perhaps TRBD2 (6 bases). V lost 1 base and J 1 base, leaving 6 bases between the germline ends. The CDR3 loop spans 14 amino acids. The germline V gene has CDR1 LGHDT and CDR2 YNNKEL (reference sequence). Written as DNA, the CDR3 is TGTGCCAGCAGCCAAGCGGGGGGCACAGATACGCAGTATTTT. Translation: CASSQAGGTDTQYF.

This clone was detected a few times. The chain uses TRBV5-1 and TRBJ2-5; 7 bases are shared with TRBD2. Germline V gene sequence: CDR1 SGHRS, CDR2 YFSETQ. The ends lost 4 bases at V and 2 bases at J; junction bases unmatched: 8. The CDR3 sequence is 15 residues long. CDR3 amino acids: CASSRGDGLQETQYF. The CDR3 DNA follows: TGCGCCAGCAGCCGGGGGGACGGGCTGCAAGAGACCCAGTACTTC.

This clone was seen a few times. V usage is TRBV19 and J usage is TRBJ2-3; no reliable D call. Germline values: CDR1 LNHDA, CDR2 SQIVND (reference sequence). This CDR3 has 15 residues. Deletions cut 6 bases from V and 0 bases from J, with 13 bases between. In DNA, the CDR3 is TGTGCCAGTAGGGCCCTGCAGTCTAGCACAGATACGCAGTATTTT. Amino acids: CASRALQSSTDTQYF. The whole variable domain, filled in from reference TRBV19 and TRBJ2-3, reads DGGITQSPKYLFRKEGQNVTLSCEQNLNHDAMYWYRQDPGQGLRLIYYSQIVNDFQKGDIAEGYSVSREKKESFPLTVTSAQKNPTAFYLCASRALQSSTDTQYFGPGTRLTVL.

V and J are TRBV7-2 and TRBJ1-1, with D possibly TRBD1 on 5 matching bases. This CDR3 is 15 amino acids long. Deletions cut 1 base from V and 1 base from J, with 10 bases between. CDR1 and CDR2 (germline): SGHTA, FQGNSA. The CDR3 reads CASSLVQGSNTEAFF. The CDR3 region has the DNA TGTGCCAGCAGCTTAGTTCAGGGATCGAACACTGAAGCTTTCTTT.

V is TRBV6-6 and J is TRBJ2-7, with D maybe TRBD2 (5 bases). CDR3 length equals 13 residues. The germline V gene encodes CDR1 MNHNY and CDR2 SVGAGI (reference sequence). V lost 0 bases and J 12 bases, leaving 15 bases between the germline ends. The CDR3 nucleotides are TGTGCCAGCAGTTACTCGACGGGAACCCCGCTGTACTTC. It codes for CASSYSTGTPLYF.

The CDR3 DNA is TGTGCCAGCAGCCCTGACAGCCGAGCAACTAATGAAAAACTGTTTTTT. Its protein product is CASSPDSRATNEKLFF. V and J are TRBV5-5 and TRBJ1-4; a weak D match, TRBD1 (5 bases). Germline CDR1 reads SGHKS; CDR2 reads YYEKEE (reference sequence). CDR3 length equals 16 residues. V was clipped by 4 bases and J by 0 bases, with 13 bases between them.

The gene calls are TRBV2 and TRBJ2-1; D possibly corresponds to TRBD2 (5 bases). V was cut by 2 bases and J by 2 bases, with 10 bases left in between. Germline V lookup: CDR1 SNHLY, CDR2 FYNNEI. There are 15 residues in the CDR3. CDR3: CASSETRRAYNEQFF. CDR3 coding DNA: TGTGCCAGCAGTGAAACTAGAAGAGCCTACAATGAGCAGTTCTTC.

The V gene is TRBV24-1, the J gene TRBJ2-1; the D gene is possibly TRBD2 (7 bases). V was cut by 3 bases and J by 6 bases, with 14 bases left in between. Germline CDR1 reads KGHDR; CDR2 reads SFDVKD. The CDR3 totals 15 residues. The CDR3 protein is CATSDRRGGRNEQFF. The CDR3 DNA sequence: TGTGCCACCAGTGATAGGAGGGGGGGCCGCAATGAGCAGTTCTTC.

The V call is TRBV7-9, the J call TRBJ1-1, with 10 bases that match TRBD1. V dropped 5 bases and J dropped 0; count of bases not matched to a gene: 15. This CDR3 is 19 amino acids long. Germline CDR1 is SEHNR and CDR2 is FQNEAQ (reference sequence). CDR3 sequence (DNA): TGTGCCAGCAGCCCAATCGGTCCGGAGACAGGGGGCATGAACACTGAAGCTTTCTTT. This gives the protein CASSPIGPETGGMNTEAFF.

This chain connects TRBV9 to TRBJ2-3; the D gene is possibly TRBD2 (6 bases). The CDR3 is made up of 15 amino acids. Trimming took off 2 bases at V and 2 bases at J, with 12 bases between the two ends. The V gene's germline CDR1 is SGDLS and CDR2 YYNGEE. CDR3 sequence: CASSVSGVPTDTQYF. The CDR3 DNA reads as TGTGCCAGCAGCGTGTCGGGAGTCCCCACAGATACGCAGTATTTT.

The CDR3 DNA reads TGTGCCAGCAGCCCACGGGTCGGGGAGGGGTACGAGCAGTACTTC. Its translation: CASSPRVGEGYEQYF. V and J are TRBV3-1 (or the pseudogene TRBV3-2) and TRBJ2-7, with 7 bases fitting TRBD2. Germline CDR1 reads LGHDT; CDR2 reads YNNKEL (reference sequence). V was pared by 4 bases and J by 4 bases, with 10 bases of the junction left unmatched. This CDR3 spans 15 amino acids.